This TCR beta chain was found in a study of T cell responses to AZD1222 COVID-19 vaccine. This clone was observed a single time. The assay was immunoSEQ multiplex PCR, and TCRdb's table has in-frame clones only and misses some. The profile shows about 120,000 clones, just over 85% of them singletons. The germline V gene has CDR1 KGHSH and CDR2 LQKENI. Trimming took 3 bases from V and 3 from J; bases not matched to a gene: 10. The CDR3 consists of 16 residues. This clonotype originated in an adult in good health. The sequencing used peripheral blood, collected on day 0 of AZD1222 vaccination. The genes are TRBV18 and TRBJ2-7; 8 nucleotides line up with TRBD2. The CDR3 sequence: CASSPLGAGGHYEQYF. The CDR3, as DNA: TGTGCCAGCTCACCCCTCGGGGCGGGAGGTCACTACGAGCAGTACTTC.